These T cell receptor beta chains were read from a single sample in a study of cytomegalovirus exposure and HLA in healthy donors. Measured with immunoSEQ multiplex PCR; TCRdb has only the in-frame clones, and not every one. The table includes 190,000 or so clones, around 86% detected once. Sequencing input: PBMCs. The receptors derive from a woman between 45 and 65 years old in good health and CMV-seropositive. The CDR3 runs from the conserved cysteine through the conserved F or W. A D gene is named only where the DNA matches it firmly. Size values are once, few and many counts, or a class for expanded clones, and some rows have none.

V gene	D gene	clone size	J gene	CDR3 DNA	CDR3 protein
TRBV28	TRBD1	few	TRBJ2-7	TGTGCCAGCAGCAAACCGGGACAGGGGCGCGAGCAGTACTTC	CASSKPGQGREQYF
TRBV15	-	-	TRBJ1-1	TGTGCCACCAGCAGGATGGCAAAAAACACTGAAGCTTTCTTT	CATSRMAKNTEAFF
TRBV18	TRBD1	once	TRBJ2-7	TGTGCCAGCTCAGCCGGGACAGGCAACGAGCAGTACTTC	CASSAGTGNEQYF
TRBV9	-	-	TRBJ2-7	TGTGCCAGCAGCGTAGGAGGGGGGGCAGCCTACGAGCAGTACTTC	CASSVGGGAAYEQYF
TRBV28	-	-	TRBJ1-1	TGTGCCTGCTCCACAGGGAAAGTTACTGAAGCTTTCTTT	CACSTGKVTEAFF
TRBV28	TRBD2	-	TRBJ2-1	TGTGCCAGCAGCCTTAGCGGGAGTTTTTACAATGAGCAGTTCTTC	CASSLSGSFYNEQFF
TRBV5-1	-	once	TRBJ2-1	TGCGCCAGCAGCTTGGGACTTCTCGGTGAGCAGTTCTTC	CASSLGLLGEQFF
TRBV27	TRBD2	-	TRBJ2-5	TGTGCCAGCAGACCCTTAGCGGGCCTACAAGAGACCCAGTACTTC	CASRPLAGLQETQYF
TRBV10-2	TRBD2	-	TRBJ2-2	TGCGCCAGCAGTGATACTGGGAGGGGCAACACCGGGGAGCTGTTTTTT	CASSDTGRGNTGELFF
TRBV10-3	-	-	TRBJ2-5	TGTGCCATCAGCAACTCACAGGGTGGGGAAGAGACCCAGTACTTC	CAISNSQGGEETQYF
TRBV2	-	-	TRBJ2-5	TGTGCCAGCAGTGTGCAGGTAGAAGAGACCCAGTACTTC	CASSVQVEETQYF
TRBV5-1	TRBD1	-	TRBJ2-1	TGCGCCAGCAGCCCGTCAACAGGGGGCTTAGCCAATGAGCAGTTCTTC	CASSPSTGGLANEQFF
TRBV4-3	-	-	TRBJ1-3	TGCGCCAGCAGCCAAGGCAGCTCTGGAAACACCATATATTTT	CASSQGSSGNTIYF
TRBV5-5	TRBD1	once	TRBJ2-7	TGTGCCAGCAGCTCACAGGGGTCCCCGACCTACGAGCAGTACTTC	CASSSQGSPTYEQYF
TRBV5-4	TRBD2	once	TRBJ2-7	TGTGCCAGCAGCGCTTCGGGACTAGGGATGGGCGAGCAGTACTTC	CASSASGLGMGEQYF
TRBV27	TRBD1	-	TRBJ1-5	TGTGCCAGCAGTCCTTGGGACAGGGGTGATCAGCCCCAGCATTTT	CASSPWDRGDQPQHF
TRBV28	-	-	TRBJ1-3	TGTGCCAGCAGTTTAATCGGGGGGGCAGGAAACACCATATATTTT	CASSLIGGAGNTIYF
TRBV25-1	TRBD2	-	TRBJ2-3	TGTGCCAGCAGTTTAGCGGGGGGGCCAGATACGCAGTATTTT	CASSLAGGPDTQYF
TRBV19	TRBD1	-	TRBJ2-3	TGTGCCAGTAGTCGGACAGGGGATACGCAGTATTTT	CASSRTGDTQYF
TRBV4-3	TRBD1	-	TRBJ1-2	TGCGCCAGCAGCCAAGACAGGGGGGTCTATGGCTACACCTTC	CASSQDRGVYGYTF
TRBV7-3	TRBD1	few	TRBJ2-5	TGTGCCAGCAGCCCTGCCGGGACAGGGGGGGAGACCCAGTACTTC	CASSPAGTGGETQYF
TRBV19	TRBD1	once	TRBJ1-5	TGTGCCAGTAGTCCAGGGACAGGGTACCAGCCCCAGCATTTT	CASSPGTGYQPQHF
TRBV9	TRBD2	-	TRBJ2-1	TGTGCCAGCAGCGTACTTCCGCGGCTTCTAGCGGGGGGTGGAAATGAGCAGTTCTTC	CASSVLPRLLAGGGNEQFF
TRBV28	-	-	TRBJ2-7	TGTGCCAGCACCCGACTGGGGCGACAGTACTTC	CASTRLGRQYF
TRBV5-1	TRBD2	once	TRBJ2-3	TGCGCCAGCAGCTGGGCAACCGGGACTAGCGGGGCAGGGGATACGCAGTATTTT	CASSWATGTSGAGDTQYF
TRBV15	-	-	TRBJ1-4	TGTGCCACCAGCAGATTCAGGGTGGTCCGGGAAAAACTGTTTTTT	CATSRFRVVREKLFF
TRBV10-3	TRBD2	-	TRBJ2-1	TGTGCCATCAGTCAGACTAGCGGGAATGAGCAGTTCTTC	CAISQTSGNEQFF
TRBV7-3	TRBD1	-	TRBJ2-1	TGTGCCAGCAGCCGTGGGGGACAGGGTTACAATGAGCAGTTCTTC	CASSRGGQGYNEQFF
TRBV2	-	-	TRBJ1-5	TGTGCCAGCAGCGCAAGAGCTTATAGCAATCAGCCCCAGCATTTT	CASSARAYSNQPQHF
TRBV7-2	-	-	TRBJ2-5	TGTGCCAGCAGCTTAGGCCGGACAGCCTTACAAGAGACCCAGTACTTC	CASSLGRTALQETQYF
TRBV28	TRBD1	-	TRBJ1-4	TGTGCCAGCAGTTTAGGGACAGCAACTAATGAAAAACTGTTTTTT	CASSLGTATNEKLFF
TRBV19	TRBD1	-	TRBJ2-5	TGTGCCAGTAGTCCCCCGGACAGGAGGGAGACCCAGTACTTC	CASSPPDRRETQYF
TRBV10-1	TRBD1	once	TRBJ2-1	TGCGCCAGTTTACAGGGGTCCCCCGACAATGAGCAGTTCTTC	CASLQGSPDNEQFF
TRBV19	TRBD1	-	TRBJ1-1	TGTGCCAGTACCCCTTTGACAGGGCCTAACACTGAAGCTTTCTTT	CASTPLTGPNTEAFF
TRBV7-3	TRBD2	-	TRBJ2-1	TGTGCCAGCAGCTTCGGGATAGCGGGGTACAATGAGCAGTTCTTC	CASSFGIAGYNEQFF
TRBV18	-	-	TRBJ2-5	TGTGCCAGCTCACCAACTAGTCTTAGGGCCCAGTACTTC	CASSPTSLRAQYF
TRBV7-9	-	-	TRBJ2-7	TGTGCCAGCGGTCCAGGGAACTCCTACGAGCAGTACTTC	CASGPGNSYEQYF
TRBV11-2	TRBD1	-	TRBJ2-7	TGTGCCAGCAGCCGGGACAGGGACGAGCAGTACTTC	CASSRDRDEQYF
TRBV5-1	TRBD1	-	TRBJ2-7	TGCGCCAGCAGCAGCTCACAGGGGGGCGAGCAGTACTTC	CASSSSQGGEQYF
TRBV18	-	-	TRBJ2-7	TGTGCCAGCTCGCAGGGTCTACCTCCCGGAAACGAGCAGTACTTC	CASSQGLPPGNEQYF
TRBV28	-	-	TRBJ1-2	TGTGCCAGCATGACACAGGGCGGGTGGAGCTACACCTTC	CASMTQGGWSYTF
TRBV7-3	TRBD2	-	TRBJ2-1	TGTGCCAGCAGCCCCGGACTAGCTTACAATGAGCAGTTCTTC	CASSPGLAYNEQFF
TRBV5-1	-	once	TRBJ1-4	TGCGCCAGCAGCTTGTCGCGGAGCTCAAATGAAAAACTGTTTTTT	CASSLSRSSNEKLFF
TRBV2	-	-	TRBJ1-5	TGTGCCAGCAGTACACAGGGCAGGGACCAGCCCCAGCATTTT	CASSTQGRDQPQHF
TRBV6-6	TRBD1	-	TRBJ1-1	TGTGCCAGCAGTTCCCCGGACAGGGCAGGAGCCACTGAAGCTTTCTTT	CASSSPDRAGATEAFF
TRBV15	TRBD2	few	TRBJ2-1	TGTGCCACCAGCGTCCTTCTAGCGGGGGATGAGCAGTTCTTC	CATSVLLAGDEQFF
TRBV7-9	-	-	TRBJ2-7	TGTGCCAGCAGCTCGGCCGGGGGAGGACTCTACGAGCAGTACTTC	CASSSAGGGLYEQYF
TRBV4-1	TRBD1	-	TRBJ1-2	TGCGCCAGCAGCCAAAGACAGGGGACTGAAGATGGCTACACCTTC	CASSQRQGTEDGYTF
TRBV25-1	-	-	TRBJ1-4	TGTGCCAGCAGCCGTGGTCGGGGTTGGAAACTGTTTTTT	CASSRGRGWKLFF
TRBV25-1	-	-	TRBJ2-5	TGTGCCAGCAGTGAGGGCAGGAGGGGTCCCGCCAGGGAGACCCAGTACTTC	CASSEGRRGPARETQYF
TRBV7-2	TRBD1	-	TRBJ1-5	TGTGCCAGCAGCTTAGATGAGGGGGCGCGGGAACATTTT	CASSLDEGAREHF